This is a list of T cell receptor beta chains from one sample in a study of control samples from healthy donors and cancer patients. Only in-frame clones appear in the TCRdb table, and some are missing; sequencing was by immunoSEQ multiplex PCR. Of 150,000 to 200,000 clones in the sample, 85% to 90% were seen once. Sequenced input: blood. These receptors all come from a man aged 25 to 40 in good health. CDR3s include the opening cysteine and the closing phenylalanine or tryptophan. A D gene is named only where the DNA matches it firmly.

TRBV7-9	TRBJ2-5	.	CASSSQGNQETQYF
TRBV18	TRBJ1-1	.	CASSPMGGRGTEAFF
TRBV25-1	TRBJ2-3	.	CASSEGGRNTDTQYF
TRBV15	TRBJ1-1	.	CATSRVNTEAFF
TRBV9	TRBJ2-5	TRBD1	CASSTDPGTGRETQYF
TRBV7-2	TRBJ2-3	TRBD2	CASSLYEREGQGTQYF
TRBV10-3	TRBJ2-2	.	CAIIRGAGELFF
TRBV14	TRBJ2-3	TRBD2	CASSPFSGTIGDTQYF
TRBV5-6	TRBJ1-3	.	CASSLGGSFSGNTIYF
TRBV12-3/TRBV12-4	TRBJ1-2	TRBD1	CASRPTGSYGYTF
TRBV5-1	TRBJ2-7	.	CATRPGAENSDEQYF
TRBV20-1	TRBJ2-7	.	CSASLAGWIYEQYF
TRBV7-2	TRBJ2-1	.	CASSVRDGLNEQFF
TRBV10-3	TRBJ2-3	.	CAIRTSNTDTQYF
TRBV19	TRBJ1-5	.	CASMPVGSSNQPQHF
TRBV29-1	TRBJ2-7	TRBD2	CSVEAERESSEQYF
TRBV27	TRBJ1-5	.	CASSLWVSQPQHF
TRBV3-1/TRBV3-2	TRBJ2-5	TRBD2	CASSQSASGETQYF
TRBV7-6	TRBJ2-1	.	CASSNSLSYNEQFF
TRBV28	TRBJ2-2	TRBD1	CASSLGPGQGLHTGELFF
TRBV6-6	TRBJ2-7	TRBD1	CASSYSQGQNEQYF
TRBV6-5	TRBJ2-3	TRBD2	CASRTSGGTRDTQYF
TRBV11-1	TRBJ2-5	.	CASSLQETQYF